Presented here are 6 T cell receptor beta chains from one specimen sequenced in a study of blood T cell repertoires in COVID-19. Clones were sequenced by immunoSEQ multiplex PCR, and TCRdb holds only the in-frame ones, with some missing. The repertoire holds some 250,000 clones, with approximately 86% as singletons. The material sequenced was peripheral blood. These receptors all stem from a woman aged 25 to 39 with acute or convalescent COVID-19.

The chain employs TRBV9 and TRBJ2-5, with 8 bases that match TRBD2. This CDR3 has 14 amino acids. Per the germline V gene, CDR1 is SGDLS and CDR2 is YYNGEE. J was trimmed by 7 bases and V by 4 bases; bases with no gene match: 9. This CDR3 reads CASSPAGGGGTQYF. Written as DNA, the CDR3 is TGTGCCAGCAGCCCGGCGGGGGGCGGAGGGACCCAGTACTTC.

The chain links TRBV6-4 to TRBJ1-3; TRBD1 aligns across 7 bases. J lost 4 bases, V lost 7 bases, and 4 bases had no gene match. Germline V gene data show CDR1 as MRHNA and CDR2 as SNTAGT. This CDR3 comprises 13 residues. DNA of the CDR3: TGTGCCAGCACGCAGGGGGAAGGAAACACCATATATTTT. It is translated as CASTQGEGNTIYF.

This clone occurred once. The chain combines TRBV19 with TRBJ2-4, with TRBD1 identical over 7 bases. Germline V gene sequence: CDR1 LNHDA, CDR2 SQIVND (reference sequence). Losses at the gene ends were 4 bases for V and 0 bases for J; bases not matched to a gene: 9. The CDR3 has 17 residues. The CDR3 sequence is CASSTTGQKLAKNIQYF. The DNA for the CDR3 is TGTGCCAGTAGTACGACGGGACAGAAACTAGCCAAAAACATTCAGTACTTC.

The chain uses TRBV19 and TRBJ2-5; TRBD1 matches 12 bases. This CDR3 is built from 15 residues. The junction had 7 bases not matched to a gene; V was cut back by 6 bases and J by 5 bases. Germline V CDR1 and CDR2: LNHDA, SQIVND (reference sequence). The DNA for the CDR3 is TGTGCCAGTAGGACACGGGGACAGGGGGCGGAGACCCAGTACTTC. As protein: CASRTRGQGAETQYF.

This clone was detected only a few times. The CDR3 loop reads CAISDPWTGANTGELFF. The CDR3 region has the DNA TGTGCCATCAGTGACCCCTGGACAGGGGCTAACACCGGGGAGCTGTTTTTT. The V and J genes are TRBV10-3 and TRBJ2-2; 9 bases line up with TRBD1. V trimming: 3 bases; J trimming: 2 bases; junction bases outside the gene matches: 7. This CDR3 is 17 amino acids long. Germline lookup yields CDR1 ENHRY and CDR2 SYGVKD.

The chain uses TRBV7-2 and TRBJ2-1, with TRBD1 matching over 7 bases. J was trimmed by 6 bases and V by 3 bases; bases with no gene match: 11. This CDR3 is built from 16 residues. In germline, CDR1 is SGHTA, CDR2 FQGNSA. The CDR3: CASSFRSKTGSNEQFF. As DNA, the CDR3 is TGTGCCAGCAGCTTCCGAAGCAAGACAGGGAGCAATGAGCAGTTCTTC.